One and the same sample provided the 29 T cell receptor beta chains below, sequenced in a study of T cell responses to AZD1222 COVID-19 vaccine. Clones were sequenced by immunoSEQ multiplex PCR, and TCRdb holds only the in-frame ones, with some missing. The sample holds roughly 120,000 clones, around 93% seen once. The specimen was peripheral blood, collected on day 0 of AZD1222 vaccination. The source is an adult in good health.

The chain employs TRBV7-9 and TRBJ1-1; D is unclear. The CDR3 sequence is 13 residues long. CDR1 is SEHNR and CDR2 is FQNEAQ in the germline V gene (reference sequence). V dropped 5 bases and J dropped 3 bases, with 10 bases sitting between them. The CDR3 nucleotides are TGTGCCAGCAGCCCTTTATTCGACACTGAAGCTTTCTTT. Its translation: CASSPLFDTEAFF.

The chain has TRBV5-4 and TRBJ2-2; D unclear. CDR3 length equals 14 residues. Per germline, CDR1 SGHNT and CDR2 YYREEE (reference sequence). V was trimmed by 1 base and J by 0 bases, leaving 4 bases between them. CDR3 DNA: TGTGCCAGCAGCTTGAGCTCGAACACCGGGGAGCTGTTTTTT. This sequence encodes CASSLSSNTGELFF.

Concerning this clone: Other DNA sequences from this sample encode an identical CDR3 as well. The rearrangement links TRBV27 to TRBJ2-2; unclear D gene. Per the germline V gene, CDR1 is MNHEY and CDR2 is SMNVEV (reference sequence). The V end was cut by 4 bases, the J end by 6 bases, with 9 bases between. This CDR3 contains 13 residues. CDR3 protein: CASSSRVAGELFF. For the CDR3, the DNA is TGTGCCAGCAGTTCGAGAGTAGCCGGGGAGCTGTTTTTT.

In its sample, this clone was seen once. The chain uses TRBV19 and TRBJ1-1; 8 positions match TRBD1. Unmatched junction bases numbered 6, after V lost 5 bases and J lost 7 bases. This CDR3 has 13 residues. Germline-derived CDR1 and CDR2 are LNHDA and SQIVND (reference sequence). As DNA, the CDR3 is TGTGCCAGTAGTGCAGGACAGGGCGATGAAGCTTTCTTT. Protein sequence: CASSAGQGDEAFF.

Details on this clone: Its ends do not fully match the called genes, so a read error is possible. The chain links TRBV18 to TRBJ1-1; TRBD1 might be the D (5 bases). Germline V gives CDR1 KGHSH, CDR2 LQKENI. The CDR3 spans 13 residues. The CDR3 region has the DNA TGTGCCAGCTCCCCGTCGACAGCCTCCCTTCACTTATTT. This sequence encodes CASSPSTASLHLF.

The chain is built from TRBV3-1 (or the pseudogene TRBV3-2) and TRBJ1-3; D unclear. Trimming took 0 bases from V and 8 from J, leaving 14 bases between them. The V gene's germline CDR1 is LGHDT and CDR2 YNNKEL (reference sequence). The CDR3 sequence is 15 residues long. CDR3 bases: TGTGCCAGCAGCCAAGACAGGAGGTGGGAGGACACCATATATTTT. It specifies CASSQDRRWEDTIYF.

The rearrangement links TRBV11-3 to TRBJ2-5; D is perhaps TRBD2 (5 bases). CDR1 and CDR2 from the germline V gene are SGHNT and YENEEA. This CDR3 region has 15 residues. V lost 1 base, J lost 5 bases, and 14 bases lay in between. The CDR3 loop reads CASSLGGRRGETQYF. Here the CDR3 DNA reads TGTGCCAGCAGCTTAGGCGGAAGAAGAGGGGAGACCCAGTACTTC. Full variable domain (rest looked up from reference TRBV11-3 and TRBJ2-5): EAGVVQSPRYKIIEKKQPVAFWCNPISGHNTLYWYLQNLGQGPELLIRYENEEAVDDSQLPKDRFSAERLKGVDSTLKIQPAELGDSAVYLCASSLGGRRGETQYFGPGTRLLVL.

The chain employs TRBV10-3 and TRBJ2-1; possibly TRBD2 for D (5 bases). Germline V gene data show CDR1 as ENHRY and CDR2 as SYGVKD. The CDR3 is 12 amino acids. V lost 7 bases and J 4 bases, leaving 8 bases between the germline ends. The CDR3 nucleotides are TGTGCCATCAAAGAGGGTTACAATGAGCAGTTCTTC. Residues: CAIKEGYNEQFF.

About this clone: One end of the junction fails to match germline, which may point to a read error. Written as DNA, the CDR3 is TGTGCCAGCAGTTCCGTGGGGACCTGCTTTTTC. Translating gives CASSSVGTCFF. The rearrangement links TRBV6-5 to TRBJ1-2, with D perhaps TRBD1 (5 bases). Germline lookup yields CDR1 MNHEY and CDR2 SVGAGI. The CDR3 extends over 11 amino acids.

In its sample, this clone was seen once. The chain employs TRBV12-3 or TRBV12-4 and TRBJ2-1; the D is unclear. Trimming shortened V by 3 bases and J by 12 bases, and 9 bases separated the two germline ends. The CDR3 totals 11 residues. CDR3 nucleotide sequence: TGTGCCAGCAGTTTCGAACGTTGGCAGTTCTTC. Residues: CASSFERWQFF.

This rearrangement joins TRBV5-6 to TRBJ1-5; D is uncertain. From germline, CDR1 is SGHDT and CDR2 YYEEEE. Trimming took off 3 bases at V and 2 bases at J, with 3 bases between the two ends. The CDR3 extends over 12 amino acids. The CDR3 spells CASSSGNQPQHF. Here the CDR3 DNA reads TGTGCCAGCAGCTCGGGCAATCAGCCCCAGCATTTT.

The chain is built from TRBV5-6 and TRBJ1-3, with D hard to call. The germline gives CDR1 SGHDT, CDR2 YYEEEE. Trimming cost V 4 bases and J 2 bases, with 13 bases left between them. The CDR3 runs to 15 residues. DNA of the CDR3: TGTGCCAGCAGCACTCGTCCGGGAACTGGAAACACCATATATTTT. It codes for CASSTRPGTGNTIYF.

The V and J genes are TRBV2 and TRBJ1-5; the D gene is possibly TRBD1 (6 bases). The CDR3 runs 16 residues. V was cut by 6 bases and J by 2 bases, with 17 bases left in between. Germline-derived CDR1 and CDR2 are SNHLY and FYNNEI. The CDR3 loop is CASRIQGRDGNQPQHF. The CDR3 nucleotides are TGTGCCAGCAGGATACAGGGCAGGGATGGCAATCAGCCCCAGCATTTT.

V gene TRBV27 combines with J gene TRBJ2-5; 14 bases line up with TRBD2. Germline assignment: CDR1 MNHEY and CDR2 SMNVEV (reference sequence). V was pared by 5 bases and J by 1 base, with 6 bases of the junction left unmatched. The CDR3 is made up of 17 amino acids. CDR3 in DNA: TGTGCCAGCAGTCCCGGACTAGCGGGGGGTCCCCAAGAGACCCAGTACTTC. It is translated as CASSPGLAGGPQETQYF.

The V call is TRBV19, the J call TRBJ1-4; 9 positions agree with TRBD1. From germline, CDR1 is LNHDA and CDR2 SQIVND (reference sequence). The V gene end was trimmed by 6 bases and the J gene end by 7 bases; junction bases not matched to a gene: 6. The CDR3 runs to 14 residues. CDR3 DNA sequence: TGTGCCAGTAGGTCGACAGGGGGAGGTGAAAAACTGTTTTTT. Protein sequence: CASRSTGGGEKLFF.

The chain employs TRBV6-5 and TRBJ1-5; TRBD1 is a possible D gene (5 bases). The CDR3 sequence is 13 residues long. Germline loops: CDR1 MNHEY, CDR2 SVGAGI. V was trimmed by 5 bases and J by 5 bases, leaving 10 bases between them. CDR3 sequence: CASSRQGHQPQHF. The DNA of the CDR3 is TGTGCCAGCAGTAGGCAGGGCCATCAGCCCCAGCATTTT.

CDR3 DNA: TGTGCCAGCAGCCAAGAGGGGGGCCCGGCAGCAAAACTGTTTTTT. This translates into CASSQEGGPAAKLFF. The chain carries TRBV3-1 (or the pseudogene TRBV3-2) and TRBJ1-4; weak D call: TRBD1 (6 bases). CDR1 and CDR2 (germline): LGHDT, YNNKEL (reference sequence). V lost 0 bases and J lost 10, with 15 bases in between. This CDR3 is 15 amino acids long.

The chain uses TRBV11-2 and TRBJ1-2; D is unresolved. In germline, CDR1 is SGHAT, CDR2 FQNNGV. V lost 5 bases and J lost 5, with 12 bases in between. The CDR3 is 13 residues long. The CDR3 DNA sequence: TGTGCCAGCAGCCGGACGGTCGAATATGGCTACACCTTC. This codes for CASSRTVEYGYTF.

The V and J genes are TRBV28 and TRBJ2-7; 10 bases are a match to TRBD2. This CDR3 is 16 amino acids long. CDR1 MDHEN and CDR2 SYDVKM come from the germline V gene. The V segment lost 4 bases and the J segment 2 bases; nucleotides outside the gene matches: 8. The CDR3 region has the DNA TGTGCCAGCAGTTCTCCCGGGACTAGCGTAACCTACGAGCAGTACTTC. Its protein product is CASSSPGTSVTYEQYF.

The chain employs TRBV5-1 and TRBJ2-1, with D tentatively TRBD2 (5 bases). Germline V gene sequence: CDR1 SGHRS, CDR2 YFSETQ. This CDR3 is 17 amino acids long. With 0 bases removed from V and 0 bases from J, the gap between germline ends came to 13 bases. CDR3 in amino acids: CASSLVFRGSSYNEQFF. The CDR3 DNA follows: TGCGCCAGCAGCTTGGTCTTTCGGGGAAGCTCCTACAATGAGCAGTTCTTC.

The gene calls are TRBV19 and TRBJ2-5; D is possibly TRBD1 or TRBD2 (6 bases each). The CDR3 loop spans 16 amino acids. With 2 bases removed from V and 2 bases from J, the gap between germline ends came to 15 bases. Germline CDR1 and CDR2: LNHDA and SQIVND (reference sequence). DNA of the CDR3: TGTGCCAGTAGTATATCGGACGGGGGCCCACAAGAGACCCAGTACTTC. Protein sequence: CASSISDGGPQETQYF. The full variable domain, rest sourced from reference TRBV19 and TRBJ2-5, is DGGITQSPKYLFRKEGQNVTLSCEQNLNHDAMYWYRQDPGQGLRLIYYSQIVNDFQKGDIAEGYSVSREKKESFPLTVTSAQKNPTAFYLCASSISDGGPQETQYFGPGTRLLVL.

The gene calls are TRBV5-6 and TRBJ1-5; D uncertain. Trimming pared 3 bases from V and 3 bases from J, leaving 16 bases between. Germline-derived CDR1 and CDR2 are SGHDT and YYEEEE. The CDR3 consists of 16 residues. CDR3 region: CASSSYKRNLNQPQHF. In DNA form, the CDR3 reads TGTGCCAGCAGCTCTTACAAGAGGAACCTCAATCAGCCCCAGCATTTT.

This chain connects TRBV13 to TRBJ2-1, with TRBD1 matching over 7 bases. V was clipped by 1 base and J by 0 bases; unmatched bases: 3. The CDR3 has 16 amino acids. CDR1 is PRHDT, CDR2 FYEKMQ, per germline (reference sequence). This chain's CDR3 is CASSLDTGASYNEQFF. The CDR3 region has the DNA TGTGCCAGCAGCTTAGATACAGGGGCCTCCTACAATGAGCAGTTCTTC.

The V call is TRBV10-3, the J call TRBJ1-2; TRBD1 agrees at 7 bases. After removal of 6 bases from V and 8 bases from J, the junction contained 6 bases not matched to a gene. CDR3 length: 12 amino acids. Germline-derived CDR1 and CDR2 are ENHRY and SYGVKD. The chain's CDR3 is CAISGTAGGYTF. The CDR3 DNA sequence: TGTGCCATCAGCGGGACAGCGGGCGGCTACACCTTC.

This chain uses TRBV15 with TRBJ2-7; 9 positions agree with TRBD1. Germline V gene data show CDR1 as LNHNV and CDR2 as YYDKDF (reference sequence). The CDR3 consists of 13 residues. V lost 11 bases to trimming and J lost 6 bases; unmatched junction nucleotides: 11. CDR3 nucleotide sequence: TGTGCCTCCTCCCGGGACAGGGAGTCCGAGCAGTACTTC. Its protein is CASSRDRESEQYF. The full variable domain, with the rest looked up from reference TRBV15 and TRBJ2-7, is DAMVIQNPRYQVTQFGKPVTLSCSQTLNHNVMYWYQQKSSQAPKLLFHYYDKDFNNEADTPDNFQSRRPNTSFCFLDIRSPGLGDTAMYLCASSRDRESEQYFGPGTRLTVT.

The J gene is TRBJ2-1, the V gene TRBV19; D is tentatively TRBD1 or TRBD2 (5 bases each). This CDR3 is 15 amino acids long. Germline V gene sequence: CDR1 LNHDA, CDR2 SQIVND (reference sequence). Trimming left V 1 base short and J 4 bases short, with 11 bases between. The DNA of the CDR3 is TGTGCCAGTAGTATAGCTGGGGGAACGTACAATGAGCAGTTCTTC. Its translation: CASSIAGGTYNEQFF.

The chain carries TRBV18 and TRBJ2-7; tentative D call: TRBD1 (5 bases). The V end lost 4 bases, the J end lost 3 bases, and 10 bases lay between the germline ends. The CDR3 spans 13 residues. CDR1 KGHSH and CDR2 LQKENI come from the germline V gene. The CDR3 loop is CASSQGDSYEQYF. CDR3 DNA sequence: TGTGCCAGCTCACAAGGGGATAGCTACGAGCAGTACTTC.

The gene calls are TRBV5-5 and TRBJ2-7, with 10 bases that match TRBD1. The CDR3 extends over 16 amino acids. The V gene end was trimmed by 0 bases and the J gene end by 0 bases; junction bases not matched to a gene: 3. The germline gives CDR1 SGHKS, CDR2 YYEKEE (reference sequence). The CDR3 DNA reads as TGTGCCAGCAGCTTGGTCGGGACAGGGGCCTCCTACGAGCAGTACTTC. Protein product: CASSLVGTGASYEQYF.

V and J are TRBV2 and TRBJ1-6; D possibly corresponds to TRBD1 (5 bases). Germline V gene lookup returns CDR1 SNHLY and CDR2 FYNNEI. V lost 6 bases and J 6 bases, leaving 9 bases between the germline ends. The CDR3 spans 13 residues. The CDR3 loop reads CASSRDFNSPLHF. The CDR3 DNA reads TGTGCCAGCAGCCGGGACTTTAATTCACCCCTCCACTTT.